The sequence of this T cell receptor beta chain was determined in a study of T-cell memory formation after mild COVID-19. Using constant-segment primers, 5'RACE produced TCR alpha and TCR beta cDNA libraries carrying sample barcodes and UMIs. Using its own MiXCR run on the 5' RACE reads, TCRdb lists one record per CDR3 protein. The sample lists around 450,000 distinct CDR3 sequences, roughly 20% occurring once. The TCR originated in an adult woman who had mild COVID-19 (a few samples of this study predate the infection). Cell type and time point are not known. The sequencing input was PBMCs or a T cell subset sorted from them (not recorded which).

CDR3 DNA: TGTGCCAGCAGCTCACAACTTGGTACGCAGTATTTT. This codes for CASSSQLGTQYF. The chain has TRBV3-1 and TRBJ2-3, with no clear D. The germline V gene encodes CDR1 LGHDT and CDR2 YNNKEL (reference sequence). With 5 bases removed from V and 8 bases from J, the gap between germline ends came to 11 bases. The CDR3 loop spans 12 amino acids.